The 27 T cell receptor beta chains in this list originate from one sample, sequenced in a study of cytomegalovirus exposure and HLA in healthy donors. The PCR used 60 Vbeta and 13 Jbeta primers. Data came from immunoSEQ multiplex PCR; TCRdb stores just in-frame clones and leaves some out. The repertoire includes under 200,000 clones, just under 80% of them detected once, and 1% sits in the top ten. Sequenced input: PBMCs. The receptor set was obtained from a woman between 45 and 65 years old in good health and CMV-seropositive.

This chain connects TRBV5-4 to TRBJ2-7; 12 bases fit TRBD1. The V gene's germline CDR1 is SGHNT and CDR2 YYREEE (reference sequence). With V trimmed by 8 bases and J by 2 bases, 2 bases remained unmatched. The CDR3 spans 13 residues. The CDR3 coding sequence is TGTGCCAGTGGGACAGGGGGCCCCTACGAGCAGTACTTC. Its translation is CASGTGGPYEQYF.

The CDR3 loop reads CASSPAEPYGYTF. For the CDR3, the DNA is TGTGCCAGCAGCCCGGCGGAGCCCTATGGCTACACCTTC. The rearrangement links TRBV5-4 to TRBJ1-2; D unresolved. The CDR3 covers 13 residues. V lost 4 bases and J lost 4, with 11 bases in between. The germline CDR1 and CDR2 sequences are SGHNT and YYREEE (reference sequence).

The chain joins TRBV9 to TRBJ2-1, with 9 bases aligning to TRBD1. CDR3 length: 15 residues. Germline V gene lookup returns CDR1 SGDLS and CDR2 YYNGEE. V lost 3 bases to trimming and J lost 7 bases; unmatched junction nucleotides: 8. The CDR3 here is CASSARGTGSNEQFF. CDR3 bases: TGTGCCAGCAGCGCACGCGGGACAGGGTCGAATGAGCAGTTCTTC.

This clone was seen only once. This rearrangement joins TRBV6-5 to TRBJ2-7, with D possibly TRBD1 on 6 matching bases. The CDR3 length is 14 residues. Trimming took 8 bases from V and 4 from J, leaving 18 bases between them. In germline, CDR1 is MNHEY, CDR2 SVGAGI. The CDR3 sequence: CASSPMKRGYEQYF. CDR3 coding DNA: TGTGCCAGCTCACCTATGAAAAGGGGGTACGAGCAGTACTTC.

This chain joins TRBV2 and TRBJ2-5; maybe TRBD2 (6 bases). This CDR3 contains 13 residues. Trimming removed 6 bases at V and 7 bases at J, with 15 bases between. Germline V gene lookup returns CDR1 SNHLY and CDR2 FYNNEI. CDR3 nucleotide sequence: TGTGCCAGCAGAGCCCTCATGGGGGGGACCCAGTACTTC. Translation gives CASRALMGGTQYF.

V and J are TRBV15 and TRBJ2-3; 10 bases line up with TRBD2. Germline CDR1 reads LNHNV; CDR2 reads YYDKDF (reference sequence). The CDR3 is 15 residues long. V lost 8 bases to trimming and J lost 0 bases; unmatched junction nucleotides: 5. The CDR3 reads CATLERGGSTDTQYF. For the CDR3, the DNA is TGTGCCACCTTAGAGCGGGGGGGAAGCACAGATACGCAGTATTTT.

The rearrangement links TRBV28 to TRBJ2-7, with TRBD1 identical over 8 bases. Germline-derived CDR1 and CDR2 are MDHEN and SYDVKM. V lost 5 bases and J lost 6; bases outside the gene matches: 18. This CDR3 is built from 17 residues. The CDR3 DNA follows: TGTGCCAGCAGTCCGCATCCCACGACAGGGGTAGTAGGCGAGCAGTACTTC. Translating gives CASSPHPTTGVVGEQYF.

This chain joins TRBV9 and TRBJ2-3; 7 positions match TRBD1. From germline, CDR1 is SGDLS and CDR2 YYNGEE. The CDR3 runs 17 residues. The trim removed 0 bases at V and 0 bases at J, leaving 7 bases unmatched. The CDR3 region has the DNA TGTGCCAGCAGCGTAGCACCGACAGGGCTTAGCACAGATACGCAGTATTTT. Its translation is CASSVAPTGLSTDTQYF.

The J gene is TRBJ1-1, the V gene TRBV28; tentatively, D is TRBD1 (6 bases). This CDR3 spans 18 amino acids. V dropped 0 bases and J dropped 0 bases, with 17 bases sitting between them. Germline V CDR1 and CDR2: MDHEN, SYDVKM. The CDR3 region has the DNA TGTGCCAGCAGTTTATGGCCAAGGGGGGGCGGTGTGAACACTGAAGCTTTCTTT. It specifies CASSLWPRGGGVNTEAFF.

V and J are TRBV6-5 and TRBJ1-5, with TRBD1 as a possible D gene (6 bases). Trimming pared 6 bases from V and 0 bases from J, leaving 12 bases between. Germline CDR1 reads MNHEY; CDR2 reads SVGAGI. The length of the CDR3 is 15 residues. The CDR3 region is CASSRTAYSNQPQHF. The CDR3 bases are TGTGCCAGCAGCCGGACAGCTTATAGCAATCAGCCCCAGCATTTT.

The rearrangement links TRBV27 to TRBJ2-7, with a possible D match to TRBD2 (6 bases). Trimming took off 4 bases at V and 6 bases at J, with 16 bases between the two ends. The CDR3 is 14 amino acids. Germline assignment: CDR1 MNHEY and CDR2 SMNVEV (reference sequence). CDR3 in amino acids: CASSSWMGGGEQYF. CDR3 in DNA: TGTGCCAGCAGTTCCTGGATGGGGGGAGGCGAGCAGTACTTC.

The chain carries TRBV11-3 and TRBJ2-7, with D possibly matching TRBD1 (6 bases). Germline V CDR1 and CDR2: SGHNT, YENEEA. The V end was cut by 4 bases, the J end by 5 bases, with 12 bases between. There are 13 residues in the CDR3. DNA of the CDR3: TGTGCCAGCAGCTATGACAGGAGCCACGAGCAGTACTTC. Residues: CASSYDRSHEQYF.

This rearrangement joins TRBV6-1 to TRBJ1-2; no clear D. CDR1 MNHNS and CDR2 SASEGT come from the germline V gene. The CDR3 sequence is 13 residues long. V was clipped by 2 bases and J by 6 bases, with 10 bases between them. The CDR3 bases are TGTGCCAGCAGTGAAATTTTTCGGGATGGCTACACCTTC. Its translation is CASSEIFRDGYTF.

The gene calls are TRBV18 and TRBJ1-6; 7 positions agree with TRBD1. CDR3 length: 14 residues. The germline gives CDR1 KGHSH, CDR2 LQKENI. The trim removed 5 bases at V and 6 bases at J, leaving 4 bases unmatched. Here the CDR3 reads CASSRDRANSPLHF. The CDR3 DNA sequence: TGTGCCAGCTCAAGGGACAGAGCTAATTCACCCCTCCACTTT.

The J gene is TRBJ1-1, the V gene TRBV29-1; possible D gene TRBD1, 5 bases. In germline, CDR1 is SQVTM, CDR2 ANQGSEA. CDR3 length: 15 amino acids. Trimming shortened V by 4 bases and J by 1 base, and 16 bases separated the two germline ends. The DNA for the CDR3 is TGCAGCGTTGGCGTCAGGGTAGTAGAGAACACTGAAGCTTTCTTT. Protein: CSVGVRVVENTEAFF.

The chain links TRBV4-3 to TRBJ2-3; 8 bases agree with TRBD2. The germline CDR1 and CDR2 sequences are LGHNA and YSLEER. This CDR3 comprises 16 residues. V was clipped by 6 bases and J by 2 bases; unmatched bases: 10. CDR3 protein: CASRGFGAGDTDTQYF. The CDR3, as DNA: TGCGCCAGCAGGGGGTTCGGAGCGGGGGACACAGATACGCAGTATTTT.

The rearrangement joins TRBV5-6 to TRBJ2-5, with 7 bases lining up with TRBD2. The J call is doubtful: the DNA matches TRBJ2-7 better. Germline V gene sequence: CDR1 SGHDT, CDR2 YYEEEE. This CDR3 is built from 13 residues. In DNA, the CDR3 is TGTGCCAGCAGCTTGTGGGGGGGAAACGAGCAGTACTTC. Translation gives CASSLWGGNEQYF.

The gene calls are TRBV19 and TRBJ1-2; D gene ambiguous. CDR1 is LNHDA, CDR2 SQIVND, per germline (reference sequence). The V and J ends lost 3 bases and 2 bases respectively, with 10 bases between them. The CDR3 has 14 amino acids. The CDR3: CASSMWSENYGYTF. CDR3 in DNA: TGTGCCAGTAGTATGTGGTCGGAGAACTATGGCTACACCTTC. The variable domain in full, with the rest retrieved from reference TRBV19 and TRBJ1-2, is DGGITQSPKYLFRKEGQNVTLSCEQNLNHDAMYWYRQDPGQGLRLIYYSQIVNDFQKGDIAEGYSVSREKKESFPLTVTSAQKNPTAFYLCASSMWSENYGYTFGSGTRLTVV.

The chain combines TRBV4-2 with TRBJ2-1; 14 nucleotides align to TRBD2. This CDR3 has 18 residues. The germline V gene encodes CDR1 LGHNA and CDR2 YNFKEQ. Trimming cost V 0 bases and J 2 bases; bases outside gene matches: 3. CDR3 nucleotides: TGTGCCAGCAGCCAAGAGGGACTAGCGGGAGCAACCTACAATGAGCAGTTCTTC. Translating it yields CASSQEGLAGATYNEQFF.

The rearrangement joins TRBV4-3 to TRBJ1-2; D unclear. The CDR3 is made up of 15 amino acids. V lost 0 bases and J 0 bases, leaving 8 bases between the germline ends. Germline V gene data show CDR1 as LGHNA and CDR2 as YSLEER. CDR3 sequence reads: CASSQDSSANYGYTF. The CDR3 region has the DNA TGCGCCAGCAGCCAAGATTCGTCGGCTAACTATGGCTACACCTTC.

The V call is TRBV5-6, the J call TRBJ2-7, with 7 bases identical to TRBD2. From germline, CDR1 is SGHDT and CDR2 YYEEEE. V shed 4 bases and J 5 bases; nucleotides not matched to a gene: 15. There are 16 residues in the CDR3. CDR3 region: CASSPLDSGGGHEQYF. In DNA form, the CDR3 reads TGTGCCAGCAGCCCCCTCGATTCGGGGGGAGGACACGAGCAGTACTTC. The full variable domain, its missing parts supplied by reference TRBV5-6 and TRBJ2-7, is DAGVTQSPTHLIKTRGQQVTLRCSPKSGHDTVSWYQQALGQGPQFIFQYYEEEERQRGNFPDRFSGHQFPNYSSELNVNALLLGDSALYLCASSPLDSGGGHEQYFGPGTRLTVT.

The CDR3 DNA reads TGTGCCAGCAGCTTTCCATCCGGGGAGCTGTTTTTT. Translated, it gives CASSFPSGELFF. The chain has TRBV11-2 and TRBJ2-2, with D unclear. In germline, CDR1 is SGHAT, CDR2 FQNNGV. Trimming left V 3 bases short and J 6 bases short, with 5 bases between. This CDR3 region has 12 residues. The complete variable domain, with remaining parts taken from reference TRBV11-2 and TRBJ2-2, reads EAGVAQSPRYKIIEKRQSVAFWCNPISGHATLYWYQQILGQGPKLLIQFQNNGVVDDSQLPKDRFSAERLKGVDSTLKIQPAKLEDSAVYLCASSFPSGELFFGEGSRLTVL.

The chain has TRBV7-8 and TRBJ2-5; maybe TRBD2 (6 bases). CDR1 and CDR2 from the germline V gene are SGHVS and FQNEAQ. The length of the CDR3 is 17 residues. Trimming shortened V by 3 bases and J by 0 bases, and 17 bases separated the two germline ends. The CDR3 loop is CASSFGGFLTDQETQYF. Here the CDR3 DNA reads TGTGCCAGCAGCTTCGGGGGTTTTTTGACAGACCAAGAGACCCAGTACTTC.

This chain joins TRBV7-2 and TRBJ1-1; D is possibly TRBD1 (5 bases). Germline V gene data show CDR1 as SGHTA and CDR2 as FQGNSA. This CDR3 spans 19 amino acids. V lost 5 bases and J 4 bases, leaving 29 bases between the germline ends. CDR3 region: CASSKNTRGGTLSGTEAFF. CDR3 nucleotides: TGTGCCAGCAGCAAGAATACCCGAGGAGGGACCCTCTCGGGCACTGAAGCTTTCTTT. Together with reference TRBV7-2 and TRBJ1-1, the CDR3 gives the full variable domain: GAGVSQSPSNKVTEKGKDVELRCDPISGHTALYWYRQSLGQGLEFLIYFQGNSAPDKSGLPSDRFSAERTGGSVSTLTIQRTQQEDSAVYLCASSKNTRGGTLSGTEAFFGQGTRLTVV.

The V and J genes are TRBV28 and TRBJ2-1; D is perhaps TRBD2 (5 bases). Trimming removed 6 bases at V and 6 bases at J, with 9 bases between. This CDR3 comprises 12 residues. CDR1 MDHEN and CDR2 SYDVKM come from the germline V gene. The CDR3 reads CASSRGSNEQFF. The CDR3 coding sequence is TGTGCCAGCAGCAGAGGGAGCAATGAGCAGTTCTTC.

About this clone itself: Relative to the germline gene, one junction end is altered; a read error may explain this. The chain carries TRBV7-9 and TRBJ2-5; TRBD1 aligns across 9 bases. The CDR3 has 16 residues. CDR1 SEHNR and CDR2 FQNEAQ come from the germline V gene (reference sequence). The CDR3 region is CSSSAGQGLIQETQYF. Written as DNA, the CDR3 is TGTTCCAGCAGCGCGGGACAGGGTCTGATCCAAGAGACCCAGTACTTC.

The chain carries TRBV6-5 and TRBJ1-2; no reliable D call. Trimming took 6 bases from V and 1 from J, leaving 9 bases between them. There are 13 residues in the CDR3. CDR1 is MNHEY, CDR2 SVGAGI, per germline. The CDR3 is CASRPQHNYGYTF. The DNA of the CDR3 is TGTGCCAGCAGGCCACAGCATAACTATGGCTACACCTTC.